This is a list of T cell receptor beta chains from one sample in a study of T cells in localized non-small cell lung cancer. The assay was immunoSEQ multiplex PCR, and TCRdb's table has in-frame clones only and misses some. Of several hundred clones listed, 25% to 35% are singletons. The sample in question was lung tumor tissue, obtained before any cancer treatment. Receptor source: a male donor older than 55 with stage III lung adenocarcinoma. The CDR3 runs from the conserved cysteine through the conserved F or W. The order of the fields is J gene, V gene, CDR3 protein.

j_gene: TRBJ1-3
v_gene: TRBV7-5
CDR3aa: CASSRGTAYSGNTIYF

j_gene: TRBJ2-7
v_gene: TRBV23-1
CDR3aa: CASSLQGGYEQYF

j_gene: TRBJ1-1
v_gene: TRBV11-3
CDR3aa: CASSLGPSGQGWTEAFF

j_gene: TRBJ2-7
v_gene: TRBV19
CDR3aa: CASSRRGATGSNEQYF

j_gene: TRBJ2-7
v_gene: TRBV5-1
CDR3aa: CASSLATSGGHEQYF

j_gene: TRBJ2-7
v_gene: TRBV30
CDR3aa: CAWSLASYEQYF

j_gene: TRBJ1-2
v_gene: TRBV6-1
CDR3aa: CASSEAGDRANGYTF

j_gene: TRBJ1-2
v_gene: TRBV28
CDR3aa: CASRSQTGGSDYGYTF

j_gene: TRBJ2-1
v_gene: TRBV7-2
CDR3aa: CASSQRGVSSYNEQFF

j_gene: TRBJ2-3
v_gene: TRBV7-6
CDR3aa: CASSLQQGSDTSTDTQYF

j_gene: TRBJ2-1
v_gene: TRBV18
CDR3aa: CASSLKAPGQGSHNEQFF

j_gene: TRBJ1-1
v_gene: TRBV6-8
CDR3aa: CASSSNDRGNTEAFF

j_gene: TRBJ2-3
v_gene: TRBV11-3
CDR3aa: CASSLGGGRETDTQYF

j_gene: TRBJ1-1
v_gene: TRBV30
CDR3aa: CAWSPLGLHMNTEAFF

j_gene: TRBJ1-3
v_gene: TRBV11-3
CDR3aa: CASSLRGGVGNTIYF

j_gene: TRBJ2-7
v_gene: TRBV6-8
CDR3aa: CASSTESTYEQYF

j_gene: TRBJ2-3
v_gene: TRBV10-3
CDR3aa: CASSELTGAGDTQYF